This T cell receptor beta chain appears in the sequencing data of a study of T cell responses to AZD1222 COVID-19 vaccine. Second-dose timings of about 4 or about 12 weeks were pooled. Study results and caveats: Vaccination with two AZD1222 doses was followed by a rise in Spike-specific TCR breadth and depth. Donors were largely white British and mainly female; clonal diversity was possibly underestimated.

With respect to this clone: Its antigen is unknown.

This table comes from immunoSEQ multiplex PCR, and its TCRdb copy is limited to in-frame clones, with some not included. This table holds some 150,000 clones, approximately 92% found once. Germline V CDR1 and CDR2: MDHEN, SYDVKM. This CDR3 contains 14 residues. Trimming took off 5 bases at V and 5 bases at J, with 15 bases between the two ends. The chain carries TRBV28 and TRBJ1-2, with TRBD1 as a possible D gene (6 bases). This receptor was obtained from an adult who received the AZD1222 COVID-19 vaccine. The sequenced sample was peripheral blood, obtained 28 days after the second AZD1222 dose. The CDR3 nucleotides read TGTGCCAGCAGTCGAACGGGACAACCGTATGGCTACACCTTC. The encoded protein is CASSRTGQPYGYTF.